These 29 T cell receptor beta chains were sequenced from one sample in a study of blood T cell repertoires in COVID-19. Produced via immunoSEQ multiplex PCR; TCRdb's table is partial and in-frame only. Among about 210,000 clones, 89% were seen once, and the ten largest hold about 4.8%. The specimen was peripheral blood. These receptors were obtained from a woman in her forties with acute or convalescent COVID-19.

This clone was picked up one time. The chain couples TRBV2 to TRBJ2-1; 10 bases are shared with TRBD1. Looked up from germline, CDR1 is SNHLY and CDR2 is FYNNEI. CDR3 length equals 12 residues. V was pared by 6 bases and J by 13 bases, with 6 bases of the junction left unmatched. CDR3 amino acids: CASRGQGPRQFF. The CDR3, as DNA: TGTGCCAGCAGGGGACAGGGGCCTCGCCAGTTCTTC.

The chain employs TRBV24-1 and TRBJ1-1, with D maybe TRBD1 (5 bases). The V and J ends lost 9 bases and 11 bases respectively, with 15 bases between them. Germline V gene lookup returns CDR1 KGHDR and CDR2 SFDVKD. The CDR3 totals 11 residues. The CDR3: CATAWGGNAFF. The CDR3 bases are TGTGCCACCGCCTGGGGGGGGAACGCTTTCTTT.

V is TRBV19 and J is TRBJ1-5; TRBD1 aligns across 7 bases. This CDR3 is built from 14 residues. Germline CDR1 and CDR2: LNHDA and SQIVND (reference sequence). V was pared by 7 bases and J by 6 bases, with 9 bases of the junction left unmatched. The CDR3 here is CASTPSAGGQPQHF. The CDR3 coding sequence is TGTGCCAGTACGCCTTCGGCAGGGGGTCAGCCCCAGCATTTT.

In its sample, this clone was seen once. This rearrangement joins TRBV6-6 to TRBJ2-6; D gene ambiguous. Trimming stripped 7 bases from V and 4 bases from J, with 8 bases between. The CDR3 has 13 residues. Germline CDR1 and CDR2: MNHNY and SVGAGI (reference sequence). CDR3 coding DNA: TGTGCCAGCAAAGTAGCCGGGGCCAACGTCCTGACTTTC. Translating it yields CASKVAGANVLTF.

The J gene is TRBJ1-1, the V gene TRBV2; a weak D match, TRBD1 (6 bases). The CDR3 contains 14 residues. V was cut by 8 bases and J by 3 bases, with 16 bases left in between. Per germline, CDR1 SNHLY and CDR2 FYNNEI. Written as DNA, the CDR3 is TGTGCCAGCGGACAAGACAGGAGAGACACTGAAGCTTTCTTT. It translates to CASGQDRRDTEAFF.

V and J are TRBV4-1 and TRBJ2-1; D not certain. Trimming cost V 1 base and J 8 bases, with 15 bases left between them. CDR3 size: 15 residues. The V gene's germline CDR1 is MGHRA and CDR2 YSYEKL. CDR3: CASSQVSAVGYEQFF. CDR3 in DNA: TGCGCCAGCAGCCAAGTCTCTGCGGTAGGCTATGAGCAGTTCTTC.

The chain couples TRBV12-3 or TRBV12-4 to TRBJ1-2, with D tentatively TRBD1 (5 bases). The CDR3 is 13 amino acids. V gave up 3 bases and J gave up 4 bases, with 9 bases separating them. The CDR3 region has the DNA TGTGCCAGCAGTTTGGGGGGGTTCTATGGCTACACCTTC. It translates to CASSLGGFYGYTF.

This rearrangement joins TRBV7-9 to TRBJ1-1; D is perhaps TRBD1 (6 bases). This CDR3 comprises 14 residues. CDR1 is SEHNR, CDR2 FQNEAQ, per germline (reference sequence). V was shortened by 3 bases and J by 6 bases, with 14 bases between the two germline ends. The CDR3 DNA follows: TGTGCCAGCAGCTTTCAGGGGAAAGTATCTGAAGCTTTCTTT. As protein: CASSFQGKVSEAFF. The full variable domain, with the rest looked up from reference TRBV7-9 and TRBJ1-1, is DTGVSQNPRHKITKRGQNVTFRCDPISEHNRLYWYRQTLGQGPEFLTYFQNEAQLEKSRLLSDRFSAERPKGSFSTLEIQRTEQGDSAMYLCASSFQGKVSEAFFGQGTRLTVV.

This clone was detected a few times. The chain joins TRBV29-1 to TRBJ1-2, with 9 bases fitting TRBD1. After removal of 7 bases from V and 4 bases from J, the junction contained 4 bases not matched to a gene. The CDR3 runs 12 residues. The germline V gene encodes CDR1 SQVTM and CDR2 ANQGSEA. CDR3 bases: TGCAGCGCTGGACAGGGGTTCTATGGCTACACCTTC. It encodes CSAGQGFYGYTF.

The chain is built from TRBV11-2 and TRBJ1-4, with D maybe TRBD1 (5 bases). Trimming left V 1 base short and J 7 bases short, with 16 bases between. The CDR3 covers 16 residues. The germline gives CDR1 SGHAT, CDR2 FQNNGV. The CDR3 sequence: CASSLVVGGDSEKLFF. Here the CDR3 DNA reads TGTGCCAGCAGCTTAGTAGTTGGGGGGGATTCTGAAAAACTGTTTTTT.

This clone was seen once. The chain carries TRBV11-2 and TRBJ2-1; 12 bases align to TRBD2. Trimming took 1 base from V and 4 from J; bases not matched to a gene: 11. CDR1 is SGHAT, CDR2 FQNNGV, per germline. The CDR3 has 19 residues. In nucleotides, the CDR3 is TGTGCCAGCAGCTTAGCGGCTAGCGGGGGGGTTTTTCGGTACAATGAGCAGTTCTTC. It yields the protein CASSLAASGGVFRYNEQFF. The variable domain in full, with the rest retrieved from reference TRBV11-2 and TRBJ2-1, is EAGVAQSPRYKIIEKRQSVAFWCNPISGHATLYWYQQILGQGPKLLIQFQNNGVVDDSQLPKDRFSAERLKGVDSTLKIQPAKLEDSAVYLCASSLAASGGVFRYNEQFFGPGTRLTVL.

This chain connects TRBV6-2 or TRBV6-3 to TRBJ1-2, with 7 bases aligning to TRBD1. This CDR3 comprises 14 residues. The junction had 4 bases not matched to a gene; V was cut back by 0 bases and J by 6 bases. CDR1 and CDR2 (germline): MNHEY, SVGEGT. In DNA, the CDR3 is TGTGCCAGCAGTTACTCGGAGGGGGCCAATGGCTACACCTTC. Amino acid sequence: CASSYSEGANGYTF.

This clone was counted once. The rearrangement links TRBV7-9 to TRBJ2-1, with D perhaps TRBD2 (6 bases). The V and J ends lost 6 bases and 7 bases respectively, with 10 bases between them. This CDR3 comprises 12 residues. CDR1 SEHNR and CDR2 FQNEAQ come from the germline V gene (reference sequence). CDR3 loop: CASRLLANEQFF. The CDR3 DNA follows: TGTGCCAGCAGGTTACTAGCTAATGAGCAGTTCTTC.

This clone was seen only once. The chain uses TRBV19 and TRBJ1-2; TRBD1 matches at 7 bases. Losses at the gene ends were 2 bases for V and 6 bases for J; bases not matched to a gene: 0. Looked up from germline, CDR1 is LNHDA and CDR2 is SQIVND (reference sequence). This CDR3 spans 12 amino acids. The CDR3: CASSIQGDGYTF. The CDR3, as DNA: TGTGCCAGTAGTATACAGGGGGATGGCTACACCTTC.

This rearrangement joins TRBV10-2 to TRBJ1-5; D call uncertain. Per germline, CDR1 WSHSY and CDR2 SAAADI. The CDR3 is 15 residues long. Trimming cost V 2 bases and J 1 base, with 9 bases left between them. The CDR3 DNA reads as TGCGCCAGCAGTGAGCACAGTTCGAGCAATCAGCCCCAGCATTTT. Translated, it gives CASSEHSSSNQPQHF.

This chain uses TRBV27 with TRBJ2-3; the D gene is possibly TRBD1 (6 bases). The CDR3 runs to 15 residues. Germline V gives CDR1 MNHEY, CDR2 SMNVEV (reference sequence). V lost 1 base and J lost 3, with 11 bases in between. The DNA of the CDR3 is TGTGCCAGCAGTTTATTGGGGGCAGGGACAGATACGCAGTATTTT. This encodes CASSLLGAGTDTQYF.

In nucleotides, the CDR3 is TGTGCCAGTAGTCCCGTCAGGGGGTCATTGAACTATGGCTACACCTTC. As protein: CASSPVRGSLNYGYTF. The gene calls are TRBV19 and TRBJ1-2, with 7 bases that match TRBD1. This CDR3 has 16 residues. The germline V gene encodes CDR1 LNHDA and CDR2 SQIVND (reference sequence). With V trimmed by 5 bases and J by 2 bases, 11 bases remained unmatched.

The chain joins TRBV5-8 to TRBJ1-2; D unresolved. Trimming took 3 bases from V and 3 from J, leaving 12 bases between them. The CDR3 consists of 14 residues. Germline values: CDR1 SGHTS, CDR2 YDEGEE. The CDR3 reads CASSWRVVYYGYTF. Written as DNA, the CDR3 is TGTGCCAGCAGCTGGCGGGTCGTCTACTATGGCTACACCTTC.

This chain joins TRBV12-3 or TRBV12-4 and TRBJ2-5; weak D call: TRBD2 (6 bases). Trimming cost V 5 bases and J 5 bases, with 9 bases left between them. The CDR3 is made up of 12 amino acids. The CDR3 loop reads CASSPGRETQYF. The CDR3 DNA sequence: TGTGCCAGCAGTCCAGGGAGGGAGACCCAGTACTTC.

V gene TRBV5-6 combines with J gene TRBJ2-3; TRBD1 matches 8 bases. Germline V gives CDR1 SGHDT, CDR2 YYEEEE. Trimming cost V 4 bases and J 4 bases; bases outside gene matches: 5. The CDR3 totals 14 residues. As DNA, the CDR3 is TGTGCCAGCAGCACCGGACAGGGCCCAGATACGCAGTATTTT. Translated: CASSTGQGPDTQYF.

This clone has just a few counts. DNA for the CDR3: TGTGCCTGGAGGACTGTAAGCCTTATAAGAGATGGCTACACCTTC. It codes for CAWRTVSLIRDGYTF. The V gene is TRBV30, the J gene TRBJ1-2; D is undetermined. V shed 3 bases and J shed 6 bases, with 20 bases lying between them. This CDR3 spans 15 amino acids. Germline CDR1 reads GTSNPN; CDR2 reads SVGIG (reference sequence).

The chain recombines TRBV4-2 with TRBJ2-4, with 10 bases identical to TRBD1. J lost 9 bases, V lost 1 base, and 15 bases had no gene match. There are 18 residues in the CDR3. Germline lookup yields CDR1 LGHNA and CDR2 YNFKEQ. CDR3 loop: CASSQGTGGHRSFTIQYF. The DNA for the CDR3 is TGTGCCAGCAGCCAAGGGACAGGGGGACACCGCTCGTTTACCATTCAGTACTTC.

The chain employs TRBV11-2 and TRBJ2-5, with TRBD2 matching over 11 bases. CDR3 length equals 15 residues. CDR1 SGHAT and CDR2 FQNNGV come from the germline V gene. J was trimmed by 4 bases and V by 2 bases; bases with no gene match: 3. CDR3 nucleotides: TGTGCCAGCAGCTTAAGTAGCGGGGGGGGAGAGACCCAGTACTTC. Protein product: CASSLSSGGGETQYF. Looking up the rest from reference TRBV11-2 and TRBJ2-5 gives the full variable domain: EAGVAQSPRYKIIEKRQSVAFWCNPISGHATLYWYQQILGQGPKLLIQFQNNGVVDDSQLPKDRFSAERLKGVDSTLKIQPAKLEDSAVYLCASSLSSGGGETQYFGPGTRLLVL.

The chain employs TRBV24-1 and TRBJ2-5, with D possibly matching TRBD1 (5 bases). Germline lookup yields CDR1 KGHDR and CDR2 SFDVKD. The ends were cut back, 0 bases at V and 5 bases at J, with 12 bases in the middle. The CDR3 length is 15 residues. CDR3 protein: CATSDLDSPKETQYF. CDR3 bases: TGTGCCACCAGTGATTTGGACAGCCCCAAGGAGACCCAGTACTTC.

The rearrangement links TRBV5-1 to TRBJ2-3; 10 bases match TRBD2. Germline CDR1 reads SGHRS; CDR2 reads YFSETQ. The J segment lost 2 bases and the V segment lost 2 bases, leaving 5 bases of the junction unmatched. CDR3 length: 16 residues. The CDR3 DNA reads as TGCGCCAGCAGCTTCGCTAGCGGGGGAGCCACAGATACGCAGTATTTT. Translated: CASSFASGGATDTQYF.

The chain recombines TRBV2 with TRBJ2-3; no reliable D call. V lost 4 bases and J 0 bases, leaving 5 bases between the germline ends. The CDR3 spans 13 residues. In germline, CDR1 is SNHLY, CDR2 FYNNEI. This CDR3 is CASSVVSTDTQYF. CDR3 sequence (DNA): TGTGCCAGCAGTGTAGTCAGCACAGATACGCAGTATTTT.

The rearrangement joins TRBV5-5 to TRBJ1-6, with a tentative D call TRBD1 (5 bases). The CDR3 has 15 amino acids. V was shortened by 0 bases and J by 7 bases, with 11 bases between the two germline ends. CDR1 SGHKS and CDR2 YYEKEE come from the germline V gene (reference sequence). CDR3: CASSLEIGANSPLHF. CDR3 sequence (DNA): TGTGCCAGCAGCTTGGAGATAGGGGCGAATTCACCCCTCCACTTT.

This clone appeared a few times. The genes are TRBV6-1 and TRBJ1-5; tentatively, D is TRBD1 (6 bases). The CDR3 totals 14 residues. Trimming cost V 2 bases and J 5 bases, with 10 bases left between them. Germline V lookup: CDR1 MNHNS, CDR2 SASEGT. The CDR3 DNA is TGTGCCAGCAGTGAAAACAGGGCGCATCAGCCCCAGCATTTT. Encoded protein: CASSENRAHQPQHF.

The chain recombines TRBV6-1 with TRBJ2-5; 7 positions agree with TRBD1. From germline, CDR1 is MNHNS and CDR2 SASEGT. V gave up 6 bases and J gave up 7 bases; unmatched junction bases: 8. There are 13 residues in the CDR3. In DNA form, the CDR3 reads TGTGCCAGCAGCTCAGGGGGATACGGGACCCAGTACTTC. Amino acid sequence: CASSSGGYGTQYF.